The 20 T cell receptor beta chains in this list originate from one sample, sequenced in a study of blood T cell repertoires in COVID-19. This table comes from immunoSEQ multiplex PCR, and its TCRdb copy is limited to in-frame clones, with some not included. The data hold about 250,000 clones, with 70% to 90% observed a single time. Sequenced sample: peripheral blood. Receptor source: a man in his late teens or twenties with active or convalescent COVID-19.

The chain uses TRBV6-2 or TRBV6-3 and TRBJ2-1; 7 nucleotides agree with TRBD2. CDR1 and CDR2 from the germline V gene are MNHEY and SVGEGT. The CDR3 sequence is 15 residues long. The V gene end was trimmed by 7 bases and the J gene end by 2 bases; junction bases not matched to a gene: 8. CDR3 residues: CASIPGGVPYNEQFF. In DNA, the CDR3 is TGTGCCAGCATCCCGGGGGGAGTCCCCTACAATGAGCAGTTCTTC.

V is TRBV6-5 and J is TRBJ1-6; D ambiguous. The CDR3 is made up of 12 amino acids. V dropped 8 bases and J dropped 10 bases, with 12 bases sitting between them. Looked up from germline, CDR1 is MNHEY and CDR2 is SVGAGI. The CDR3 loop reads CASARVESPLHF. The DNA of the CDR3 is TGTGCCAGCGCACGGGTGGAATCACCCCTCCACTTT.

The chain combines TRBV6-5 with TRBJ2-5, with 9 positions matching TRBD2. The CDR3 runs to 15 residues. CDR1 and CDR2 (germline): MNHEY, SVGAGI. V was clipped by 4 bases and J by 4 bases; unmatched bases: 7. CDR3 amino acids: CASSSDLAGRETQYF. CDR3 nucleotide sequence: TGTGCCAGCAGTTCCGACCTAGCGGGAAGAGAGACCCAGTACTTC.

This clone was seen only once. The chain combines TRBV7-3 with TRBJ2-5; 8 bases agree with TRBD2. CDR1 is SGHTA and CDR2 is FQGTGA in the germline V gene. This CDR3 comprises 17 residues. V shed 7 bases and J 6 bases; nucleotides not matched to a gene: 19. CDR3 DNA sequence: TGTGCCAGCACCATGAGTCCAGCGGGAGTAGGTCCCAAGACCCAGTACTTC. Amino acid sequence: CASTMSPAGVGPKTQYF.

The V call is TRBV5-1, the J call TRBJ2-3; TRBD2 matches 8 bases. Germline trimming cut 2 bases from V and 5 bases from J; bases unmatched to any gene: 4. CDR3 size: 14 residues. The V gene's germline CDR1 is SGHRS and CDR2 YFSETQ. In nucleotides, the CDR3 is TGCGCCAGCAGCTTAAAAAGCGGGAGAGATACGCAGTATTTT. Protein sequence: CASSLKSGRDTQYF.

The chain joins TRBV7-3 to TRBJ2-1; 11 bases match TRBD2. CDR1 SGHTA and CDR2 FQGTGA come from the germline V gene. The CDR3 runs to 15 residues. V lost 2 bases, J lost 6 bases, and 3 bases stayed unmatched. The CDR3 is CASSLSTSGANEQFF. In nucleotides, the CDR3 is TGTGCCAGCAGCTTATCGACTAGCGGGGCCAATGAGCAGTTCTTC.

The rearrangement uses TRBV5-4 and TRBJ1-1; 7 bases align to TRBD1. V trimming: 2 bases; J trimming: 13 bases; junction bases outside the gene matches: 14. The CDR3 has 14 residues. The germline CDR1 and CDR2 sequences are SGHNT and YYREEE (reference sequence). In DNA, the CDR3 is TGTGCCAGCAGCTTTGGGTCCGCAAGACAGGGCAGTTTCTTT. Its protein is CASSFGSARQGSFF. Full variable domain (remainder filled in from reference TRBV5-4 and TRBJ1-1): ETGVTQSPTHLIKTRGQQVTLRCSSQSGHNTVSWYQQALGQGPQFIFQYYREEENGRGNFPPRFSGLQFPNYSSELNVNALELDDSALYLCASSFGSARQGSFFGQGTRLTVV.

The chain recombines TRBV20-1 with TRBJ1-2; D unclear. This CDR3 has 14 residues. CDR1 and CDR2 from the germline V gene are DFQATT and SNEGSKA (reference sequence). Trimming cost V 3 bases and J 4 bases, with 15 bases left between them. CDR3 sequence: CSASLGVWSYGYTF. CDR3 coding DNA: TGCAGTGCTAGTCTCGGGGTCTGGTCCTATGGCTACACCTTC.

This chain joins TRBV5-6 and TRBJ2-4; weak D call: TRBD2 (5 bases). The CDR3 covers 17 residues. Germline CDR1 reads SGHDT; CDR2 reads YYEEEE. The V end lost 0 bases, the J end lost 0 bases, and 13 bases lay between the germline ends. The CDR3 sequence: CASSLAGRGLAKNIQYF. CDR3 DNA: TGTGCCAGCAGCTTGGCCGGTCGGGGTCTAGCCAAAAACATTCAGTACTTC.

This clone was found once. The chain recombines TRBV6-6 with TRBJ1-2, with D possibly TRBD1 on 5 matching bases. Germline values: CDR1 MNHNY, CDR2 SVGAGI (reference sequence). Trimming pared 7 bases from V and 0 bases from J, leaving 9 bases between. The CDR3 has 13 residues. Here the CDR3 DNA reads TGTGCCAGCAATTGGGGGGCTAACTATGGCTACACCTTC. Encoded protein: CASNWGANYGYTF.

This clone was seen only once. The chain has TRBV19 and TRBJ2-5; 7 bases fit TRBD1. With 6 bases clipped from V and 5 bases from J, the junction kept 12 bases outside the gene matches. The CDR3 extends over 15 amino acids. Germline CDR1 LNHDA, CDR2 SQIVND (reference sequence). CDR3 nucleotide sequence: TGTGCCAGTAGCCCACAGGGGACGAAGGGGGAGACCCAGTACTTC. Translation gives CASSPQGTKGETQYF.

The chain combines TRBV3-1 (or the pseudogene TRBV3-2) with TRBJ2-3; 7 positions match TRBD2. The CDR3 runs to 16 residues. Germline V gene data show CDR1 as LGHDT and CDR2 as YNNKEL (reference sequence). The ends lost 4 bases at V and 0 bases at J; junction bases unmatched: 7. CDR3 protein: CASSLELRGSTDTQYF. As DNA, the CDR3 is TGTGCCAGCAGCCTCGAGCTGCGGGGGAGCACAGATACGCAGTATTTT.

The V gene is TRBV11-2, the J gene TRBJ2-1; 13 bases fit TRBD2. The CDR3 is 15 amino acids. CDR1 and CDR2 from the germline V gene are SGHAT and FQNNGV. V shed 6 bases, J shed 6 bases, and the junction held 5 bases outside the gene matches. CDR3 nucleotides: TGTGCCAGCAGTGGACTAGCGGGAGCCGGCAATGAGCAGTTCTTC. Translation gives CASSGLAGAGNEQFF.

The chain joins TRBV2 to TRBJ2-3, with 8 bases that match TRBD2. The CDR3 contains 15 residues. CDR1 SNHLY and CDR2 FYNNEI come from the germline V gene. V lost 3 bases, J lost 6 bases, and 8 bases stayed unmatched. The CDR3 loop reads CASSEMGLDKDTQYF. CDR3 nucleotide sequence: TGTGCCAGCAGTGAGATGGGACTAGATAAGGATACGCAGTATTTT.

This clone was recorded a few times. Here the CDR3 reads CASSLGRWLADTDTQYF. The CDR3 DNA follows: TGCGCCAGCAGCTTGGGACGGTGGCTAGCCGACACAGATACGCAGTATTTT. V usage is TRBV5-1 and J usage is TRBJ2-3, with a tentative D call TRBD2 (5 bases). The germline V gene has CDR1 SGHRS and CDR2 YFSETQ. This CDR3 has 17 amino acids. V lost 0 bases, J lost 2 bases, and 16 bases lay in between. The complete variable domain, with remaining parts taken from reference TRBV5-1 and TRBJ2-3, reads KAGVTQTPRYLIKTRGQQVTLSCSPISGHRSVSWYQQTPGQGLQFLFEYFSETQRNKGNFPGRFSGRQFSNSRSEMNVSTLELGDSALYLCASSLGRWLADTDTQYFGPGTRLTVL.

The chain recombines TRBV3-1 (or the pseudogene TRBV3-2) with TRBJ1-4; no reliable D call. Germline values: CDR1 LGHDT, CDR2 YNNKEL (reference sequence). CDR3 length: 14 amino acids. With 1 base removed from V and 6 bases from J, the gap between germline ends came to 9 bases. The CDR3 nucleotides read TGTGCCAGCAGCCAAGGTGGAGTGCATGAAAAACTGTTTTTT. Translated: CASSQGGVHEKLFF.

This clone came up once. The rearrangement joins TRBV6-6 to TRBJ1-3, with TRBD1 identical over 7 bases. J lost 0 bases, V lost 5 bases, and 7 bases had no gene match. Germline V CDR1 and CDR2: MNHNY, SVGAGI (reference sequence). This CDR3 comprises 16 residues. DNA of the CDR3: TGTGCCAGCAGTCGACTTGGGACAGACTCTGGAAACACCATATATTTT. The encoded protein is CASSRLGTDSGNTIYF.

The chain joins TRBV28 to TRBJ2-1, with 8 bases matching TRBD2. Germline CDR1 and CDR2: MDHEN and SYDVKM. This CDR3 has 16 residues. V shed 7 bases, J shed 4 bases, and the junction held 12 bases outside the gene matches. CDR3 loop: CASTDSGMAVYNEQFF. Written as DNA, the CDR3 is TGTGCCAGCACCGATAGCGGGATGGCCGTTTACAATGAGCAGTTCTTC.

The chain has TRBV6-9 and TRBJ1-2; the match to TRBD1 covers 11 bases. The CDR3 loop spans 18 amino acids. With V trimmed by 2 bases and J by 3 bases, 11 bases remained unmatched. CDR1 is MNHGY and CDR2 is SVAAGI in the germline V gene. CDR3 sequence (DNA): TGTGCCAGCAGTTATCCGAGGGACAGGGGGGCAAAAGACTATGGCTACACCTTC. Its protein product is CASSYPRDRGAKDYGYTF.

The chain combines TRBV7-3 with TRBJ2-5, with TRBD2 matching 14 bases. The CDR3 sequence is 17 residues long. Germline V CDR1 and CDR2: SGHTA, FQGTGA. V lost 1 base to trimming and J lost 5 bases; unmatched junction nucleotides: 6. This CDR3 is CASSLIGTSGGGETQYF. CDR3 sequence (DNA): TGTGCCAGCAGCTTAATCGGGACTAGCGGGGGTGGGGAGACCCAGTACTTC.